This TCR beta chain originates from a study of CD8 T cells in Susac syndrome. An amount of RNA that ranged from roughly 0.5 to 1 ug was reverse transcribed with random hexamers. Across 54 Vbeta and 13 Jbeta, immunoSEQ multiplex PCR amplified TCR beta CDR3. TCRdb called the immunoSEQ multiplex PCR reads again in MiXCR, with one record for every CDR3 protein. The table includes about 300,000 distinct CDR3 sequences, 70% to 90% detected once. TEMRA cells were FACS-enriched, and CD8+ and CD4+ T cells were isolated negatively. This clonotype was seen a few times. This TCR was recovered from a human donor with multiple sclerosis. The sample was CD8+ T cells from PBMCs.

The CDR3, as DNA: TGCAGCGTTGAAACGACCAAGGTCGATAGGCCCTACGAGCAGTACTTC. It specifies CSVETTKVDRPYEQYF. The rearrangement joins TRBV29-1 to TRBJ2-7; no clear D. The CDR3 runs to 16 residues. With 2 bases removed from V and 2 bases from J, the gap between germline ends came to 19 bases. Germline CDR1 is SQVTM and CDR2 is ANQGSEA.